These T cell receptor beta chains were read from a single sample in a study of post-analysis software for immune sequencing data. TCRdb reprocessed the PCR reads with MiXCR, giving one entry per CDR3 protein. The sample carries approximately 570,000 distinct CDR3 sequences, roughly 46% recorded once. Sequencing was done on a sample of blood. The source is a girl between 10 and 17 years old with multiple sclerosis. Both conserved end residues are part of each CDR3. A D gene is named only where the DNA matches it firmly. Rows give clone size only sometimes, using once, few, many, or a class for an expanded clone.

J gene | clone size | V gene | D gene | CDR3 DNA | CDR3 protein
TRBJ2-3 | NA | TRBV20-1 | NA | TGCAGTGCCCCGGCTAGCGACCCGGATACGCAGTATTTT | CSAPASDPDTQYF
TRBJ2-7 | NA | TRBV9 | TRBD2 | TGTGCCAGCAGCGTAGGAGCAGCGGGGGGGCCGTACGAGCAGTACTTC | CASSVGAAGGPYEQYF
TRBJ2-5 | once | TRBV10-3 | NA | TGTGCCATCTCATCCAGAGGGGATGAGCAGTACTTC | CAISSRGDEQYF
TRBJ2-7 | NA | TRBV20-1 | NA | TGCAGTGGCCTTCACTATTACGAGCAGTACTTC | CSGLHYYEQYF
TRBJ1-2 | NA | TRBV12-3/TRBV12-4 | NA | TGTGCCAGCAGTCCGCGAAGATACCTTGTCATCCACACCTTC | CASSPRRYLVIHTF
TRBJ2-3 | NA | TRBV12-3/TRBV12-4 | TRBD2 | TGTGCCAGCATCCCGGGACTAGCGGGAGGGGATACGCAGTATTTT | CASIPGLAGGDTQYF
TRBJ1-2 | NA | TRBV7-9 | NA | TGTGCCAGCAGCTTAATCGAGGCAGGGGCTAACTATGGCTACACCTTC | CASSLIEAGANYGYTF
TRBJ2-7 | many | TRBV5-1 | TRBD1 | TGCGCCAGCAGCCCCGCTGGCCACAGGGGTAACTACGAGCAGTACTTC | CASSPAGHRGNYEQYF
TRBJ2-7 | NA | TRBV28 | NA | TGTGCCAGCAGTTTTATCTCCTCCGAGCAGTACTTC | CASSFISSEQYF
TRBJ2-4 | NA | TRBV3-1 | TRBD2 | TGTGCCAGCAGCCAGGAACCAGCGGGAGAGGACATTCAGTACTTC | CASSQEPAGEDIQYF
TRBJ1-2 | NA | TRBV5-6 | NA | TGTGCCAGCAGCTTTGCAGGGCTCGATGGCTACACCTTC | CASSFAGLDGYTF
TRBJ2-7 | NA | TRBV6-5 | TRBD1 | TGTGCCAGCAGTTACCGGGACAGGGGTGACGAGCAGTACTTC | CASSYRDRGDEQYF
TRBJ1-1 | many | TRBV29-1 | TRBD1 | TGCAGCGTTGAACTTTCCGGGACAGGGGCGAACACTGAAGCTTTCTTT | CSVELSGTGANTEAFF
TRBJ2-5 | few | TRBV12-3/TRBV12-4 | TRBD2 | TGTGCCAGCAGATATAGCGGGTCAGAGACCCAGTACTTC | CASRYSGSETQYF
TRBJ2-1 | NA | TRBV6-5 | NA | TGTGCCAGCAGTTACTCATATGTGACTGAAAACAATGAGCAGTTCTTC | CASSYSYVTENNEQFF
TRBJ1-1 | NA | TRBV27 | TRBD1 | TGTGCCAGCAGTTTAAAACCGCCCGACAGGGGGTTTACTGAAGCTTTCTTT | CASSLKPPDRGFTEAFF
TRBJ2-3 | many | TRBV6-5 | NA | TGTGCCAGCAGTTACGGAGGCACAGATACGCAGTATTTT | CASSYGGTDTQYF